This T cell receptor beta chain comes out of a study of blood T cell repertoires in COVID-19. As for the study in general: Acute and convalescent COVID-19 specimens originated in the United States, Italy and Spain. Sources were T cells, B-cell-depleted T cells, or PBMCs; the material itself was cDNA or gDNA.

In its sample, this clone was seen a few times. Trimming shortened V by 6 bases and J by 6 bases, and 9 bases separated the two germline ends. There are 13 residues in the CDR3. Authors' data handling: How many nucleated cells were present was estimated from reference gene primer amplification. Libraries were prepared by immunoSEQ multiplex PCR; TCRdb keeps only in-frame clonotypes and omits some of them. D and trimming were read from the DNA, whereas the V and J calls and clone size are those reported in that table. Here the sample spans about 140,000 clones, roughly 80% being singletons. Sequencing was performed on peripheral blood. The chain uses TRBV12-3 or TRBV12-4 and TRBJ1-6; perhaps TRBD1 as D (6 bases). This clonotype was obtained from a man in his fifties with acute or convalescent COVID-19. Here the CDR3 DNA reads TGTGCCAGCAGCGGACAGCTTAATTCACCCCTCCACTTT. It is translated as CASSGQLNSPLHF.